Listed here is a single T cell receptor beta chain. This clonotype was counted a few times. No antigen is known for it. There are no base qualities to consult, and no much larger clone falls within one base. The intended sense of this specimen's treatment or condition label: roughly 10-day PBMC culture with coronavirus spike peptide pools or control peptides (ViraFEST assay). To expand antigen-specific T cells with peptide pools and then pick out the expanded clonotypes through TCR sequencing, the study relied on the ViraFEST assay. The convalescent patients' positive SARS-CoV-2 PCR tests were from March to December 2020, which was before the Alpha, Beta and Delta variants emerged in the United States. Each well held 2.2 million or so PBMCs cultured in IMDM containing roughly 5% human AB serum and about 10 IU/ml IL-2, with 7.5 to 10 ug/ml peptide pools added. On days 3 and 7, half of the culture medium was replaced with fresh IL-2-containing medium. After around 10 days of culture, CD4+ T cells were isolated by negative selection with the EasySep CD4+ T cell isolation kit. Ficoll-Paque Plus gradient centrifugation was used to isolate PBMCs from whole blood, and the isolated PBMCs were then either used fresh or cryopreserved at -140C. Triplicate wells were generally used for each culture condition.

This sample is part of a study of vaccination and CD4 T cells after COVID-19 (dated by TCRdb to between 2021 and 2023). A note on the overall study: Convalescent patients had a positive SARS-CoV-2 result on nasal swab PCR, and of these patients, under ten had mild disease and one had severe disease. The convalescent cohort included six males and four females, with two Hispanic individuals, seven Caucasians, two Asians and one multiracial person. Participants got two doses of the Pfizer-BioNTech BNT162b2 vaccine (n=8) or two doses of the Moderna mRNA-1273 vaccine (n=2). Post-COVID blood samples from convalescent patients were collected a median of roughly 100 days after diagnosis, with a range of 35 to 161 days. Post-vaccine blood samples were taken a median of around 68 days after the second vaccine dose, with a range of roughly 14 to 250 days. Culture stimuli were overlapping spike peptide pools from SARS-CoV-2 and from the common cold coronaviruses HCoV-NL63, HCoV-OC43 and HCoV-229E. Control cultures received a CEFX viral epitope pool as the positive control, an HIV-1 Nef peptide pool as the negative control, or no peptide. In over 8 COVID-19 convalescent patients and a few infection-naive healthy vaccine recipients, the spike-specific CD4+ TCR repertoire before mRNA vaccination was compared with the repertoire after mRNA vaccination. What the work shows at the level of the full study, not this receptor alone: In convalescent patients, a median 86.3% of post-vaccine SARS-CoV-2-reactive clones were detected only after vaccination, and vaccine-specific priming was suggested by this finding. The number of convalescent patients in the study was relatively small, and the study did not examine early timepoints following natural infection. The median number of SARS-CoV-2-reactive clonotypes rose from around 22 after infection to some 40 after vaccination, but the change was not significant. Of the vaccine-specific clones in convalescent patients, 304 of 307, or nearly all, reacted only to SARS-CoV-2 spike and did not cross-react with common cold coronaviruses.

The germline V gene supplies CDR1 MNHNS and CDR2 SASEGT. The CDR3 sequence holds 13 residues, the cysteine and phenylalanine included. Only the CDR3 DNA stays, 39 bases, in frame from base 1. From V the trimming removes 8 bases and from J it removes 5 bases, while the gene matches leave 6 bases of the junction unaccounted for. The library was produced with PCR. TCR sequencing of DNA from cultured CD4+ T cells used the Oncomine TCR Beta short-read assay at the Johns Hopkins FTIC core. The QIAamp micro DNA kit was used to extract genomic DNA from the cultured CD4+ T cells. Oncomine TCR Beta libraries from cultured CD4+ T cells were pooled using unique dual indexes and sequenced on an Illumina iSeq 100. The study's processing was this. Non-productive sequences were removed, and CDR3s that did not start with C, did not end with F or W, or were shorter than 7 amino acids were discarded. Antigen-specific clonotypes were identified with the MANAFEST web application by comparing peptide-stimulated wells with reference and other culture wells. An FDR below 0.05, an odds ratio above 5, and a productive frequency above 0.1% in at least two of three replicate wells were required for clones to be considered positive. A clonotype counted as cross-reactive if it showed significant expansion both in the SARS-CoV-2 spike wells and in at least one common cold coronavirus spike condition. Using R version 3.6.1, CDR3 homology was evaluated through Levenshtein distances (stringdist) along with unrooted phylogenetic trees (ape). TCRdb's own reprocessing of the public reads used fastp at Q25 and MiXCR and kept productive beta chains. Every CDR3 protein is listed once, alongside the most common genes and DNA of its rows. The V and J calls were determined by TCRdb, not by the authors. The sample profile shows 15,000 to 20,000 distinct CDR3 sequences; less than 70% of them were found once. Around 10% of the sample is in the top ten clones.

The sequenced sample was CD4+ T cells from blood, cultured in vitro. The V and J genes are TRBV6-1 and TRBJ1-1, with 9 bases matching TRBD1. The TCR sequence derives from a human donor who had recovered from COVID-19. The CDR3 sequence is CASGGTGQTEAFF. The nucleotides read TGTGCCAGCGGAGGGACAGGGCAAACTGAAGCTTTCTTT.